This T cell receptor beta chain was recovered during a study of shared clonotypes between healthy human individuals. Study outcomes and limitations: The genetic and exposure-history diversity represented was limited by few donors.

The naive CD8 fraction comprised CD45RO-negative cells positively selected for CCR7 and excluded terminally differentiated effector memory CD45RA+ cells. Each replicate PCR on the sorted subsets used 150 to 200 ng DNA (around 30,000 T cell genomes). The protocol was immunoSEQ multiplex PCR, while the TCRdb copy is restricted to in-frame clones and leaves out a portion. The sample consists of 650,000 to 800,000 clones, just over 90% of them appearing once. On this clone: The antigen remains unidentified.

This clonotype was sampled from a man aged 25-45 years in good health. Input material: naive CD8+ T cells sorted from blood.

CDR3 residues: CASSQAPTEVATNEKLFF. As DNA, the CDR3 is TGTGCCAGCAGCCAAGCACCAACAGAAGTTGCAACTAATGAAAAACTGTTTTTT. V is TRBV4-2 and J is TRBJ1-4, with D unclear. This CDR3 has 18 residues. Trimming pared 1 base from V and 0 bases from J, leaving 15 bases between. The germline gives CDR1 LGHNA, CDR2 YNFKEQ.